A single sample is the source of the 25 T cell receptor beta chains below, sequenced in a study of vaccination and CD4 T cells after COVID-19. As for treatment: roughly 11-day PBMC culture with coronavirus spike peptide pools or control peptides (ViraFEST assay). These receptors' antigens are unknown. Once obtained from cultured CD4+ T cells, the DNA was sequenced using the Oncomine TCR Beta short-read assay. MiXCR was run by TCRdb on the PCR reads, yielding one entry per CDR3 protein. The table has under 7,000 distinct CDR3 sequences, roughly 32% seen once; the top ten hold 9.5% to 14%. Sequenced material: CD4+ T cells from blood, cultured in vitro, taken after SARS-CoV-2 vaccination. Receptors originate from a human donor who had recovered from COVID-19.

This rearrangement joins TRBV11-3 to TRBJ1-5; D remains ambiguous. This CDR3 is 13 amino acids long. CDR1 is SGHNT, CDR2 YENEEA, per germline. V was trimmed by 1 base and J by 0 bases, leaving 1 base between them. The CDR3 region is CASSLASNQPQHF. The CDR3 nucleotides are TGTGCCAGCAGCTTAGCTAGCAATCAGCCCCAGCATTTT.

As regards this clonotype: At one end, the junction sequence differs from germline, possibly due to a read error. The V gene is TRBV12-3 or TRBV12-4, the J gene TRBJ2-1, with 8 nucleotides matching TRBD2. The CDR3 covers 14 residues. CDR3 loop: CASSFSGHLGLELF. The CDR3 nucleotides are TGTGCCAGCAGTTTTAGCGGACACTTGGGACTAGAGCTCTTC.

This clonotype was counted a single time. This rearrangement joins TRBV4-2 to TRBJ2-5; D is unclear. From germline, CDR1 is LGHNA and CDR2 YNFKEQ. The CDR3 covers 15 residues. Trimming shortened V by 0 bases and J by 1 base, and 9 bases separated the two germline ends. Written as DNA, the CDR3 is TGTGCCAGCAGCCAAGAATGGAATACCCAAGAGACCCAGTACTTC. It is translated as CASSQEWNTQETQYF.

This clonotype was observed a single time. Given the absence of the conserved phenylalanine or tryptophan at the CDR3 end, a read error is likely. This chain connects TRBV6-2 or TRBV6-3 to TRBJ2-7; 9 bases align to TRBD2. Trimming took 5 bases from V and 1 from J; bases not matched to a gene: 3. There are 14 residues in the CDR3. Germline CDR1 reads MNHEY; CDR2 reads SVGEGT. CDR3 sequence: CASSGLAGSYEQYS. DNA of the CDR3: TGTGCCAGCAGTGGGCTAGCGGGATCCTACGAGCAGTACTCC.

V gene TRBV19 combines with J gene TRBJ1-5, with 8 nucleotides matching TRBD1. The CDR3 runs 17 residues. V was pared by 4 bases and J by 1 base, with 9 bases of the junction left unmatched. CDR1 is LNHDA and CDR2 is SQIVND in the germline V gene (reference sequence). CDR3 sequence (DNA): TGTGCCAGTAGTACCCGGACAGGGCCGGGGAGCAATCAGCCCCAGCATTTT. This translates into CASSTRTGPGSNQPQHF.

The chain couples TRBV28 to TRBJ1-5; 7 positions agree with TRBD1. The CDR3 sequence is 16 residues long. Trimming at V came to 2 bases and at J to 4 bases, leaving 8 bases not matched to a gene. Germline CDR1 and CDR2: MDHEN and SYDVKM. CDR3 residues: CASSLEGAGGNQPQHF. The DNA for the CDR3 is TGTGCCAGCAGTTTAGAGGGGGCCGGGGGTAATCAGCCCCAGCATTTT.

Here the CDR3 DNA reads TGTGCCAGCAGTTCCTCGGGACAGGGAGGATGGCCCCAGCATTTT. Encoded protein: CASSSSGQGGWPQHF. This rearrangement joins TRBV28 to TRBJ1-5; 9 nucleotides agree with TRBD1. CDR1 and CDR2 from the germline V gene are MDHEN and SYDVKM. Trimming took 4 bases from V and 9 from J; bases not matched to a gene: 10. This CDR3 contains 15 residues.

This chain links TRBV24-1 with TRBJ2-1; 12 bases are shared with TRBD1. The CDR3 runs 13 residues. Germline loops: CDR1 KGHDR, CDR2 SFDVKD. J gave up 10 bases and V 10 bases, and 7 bases lay outside the gene matches. The CDR3 DNA follows: TGTGCCACATACGGGACAGGGGGCCAAGAGCAGTTCTTC. This encodes CATYGTGGQEQFF.

V usage is TRBV7-2 and J usage is TRBJ2-7; D unclear. Germline loops: CDR1 SGHTA, CDR2 FQGNSA. Trimming removed 9 bases from V and 2 bases from J, with 17 bases in between. The CDR3 extends over 14 amino acids. The chain's CDR3 is CARLFARNPYEQYF. In DNA form, the CDR3 reads TGTGCCAGGCTCTTCGCCCGGAACCCCTACGAGCAGTACTTC.

There are a few counts of this clonotype. The V call is TRBV24-1, the J call TRBJ2-3; D assignment may be TRBD1 or TRBD2 (5 bases each). V lost 8 bases, J lost 1 base, and 6 bases lay in between. Germline V CDR1 and CDR2: KGHDR, SFDVKD. The CDR3 consists of 12 residues. The CDR3 reads CATMGGTDTQYF. CDR3 DNA sequence: TGTGCCACCATGGGGGGCACAGATACGCAGTATTTT.

By share, this clonotype ranks as hyperexpanded. CDR3 nucleotide sequence: TGTGCCAGCAGTCGGGCAGGCGGGGAGACCCAGTACTTC. Translation gives CASSRAGGETQYF. This sequence joins TRBV28 and TRBJ2-5; D is possibly TRBD2 (5 bases). CDR3 length: 13 amino acids. Germline V gene lookup returns CDR1 MDHEN and CDR2 SYDVKM. The V gene lost 5 bases and the J gene lost 5 bases, with 12 bases spanning the gap.

J is TRBJ2-1 and V is TRBV20-1; TRBD2 matches 10 bases. The V segment lost 8 bases and the J segment 6 bases; nucleotides outside the gene matches: 10. Germline CDR1 reads DFQATT; CDR2 reads SNEGSKA (reference sequence). CDR3 length: 14 amino acids. The CDR3 reads CSPPKAGGFNEQFF. CDR3 nucleotide sequence: TGCAGTCCCCCCAAAGCGGGGGGGTTCAATGAGCAGTTCTTC.

This clonotype ranks as medium-sized. The CDR3 DNA reads as TGCGCCAGCAGTGACATCGGACTAGCGGGAGACACAGATACGCAGTATTTT. Protein product: CASSDIGLAGDTDTQYF. The chain recombines TRBV10-1 with TRBJ2-3; 13 bases line up with TRBD2. The CDR3 spans 17 residues. With V trimmed by 3 bases and J by 2 bases, 5 bases remained unmatched. Per the germline V gene, CDR1 is WNHNN and CDR2 is SYGVQD (reference sequence).

The chain links TRBV7-9 to TRBJ2-7; the match to TRBD2 covers 9 bases. V lost 8 bases, J lost 3 bases, and 2 bases stayed unmatched. The CDR3 extends over 12 amino acids. Germline V CDR1 and CDR2: SEHNR, FQNEAQ (reference sequence). CDR3 loop: CASGGRVYEQYF. The DNA of the CDR3 is TGTGCCAGCGGCGGGAGGGTCTACGAGCAGTACTTC.

This clonotype is categorized as medium-sized. V gene TRBV6-1 combines with J gene TRBJ1-2; 11 nucleotides align to TRBD1. Germline values: CDR1 MNHNS, CDR2 SASEGT. V lost 6 bases and J lost 3; bases outside the gene matches: 9. The CDR3 is 16 amino acids. CDR3 region: CASRRDRGIAYYGYTF. CDR3 in DNA: TGTGCCAGCAGACGGGACAGGGGGATTGCCTACTATGGCTACACCTTC.

The chain carries TRBV6-1 and TRBJ1-2; no firm D call. The germline V and J ends were trimmed by 0 bases and 4 bases, with 9 bases remaining between them. The V gene's germline CDR1 is MNHNS and CDR2 SASEGT. The CDR3 runs 14 residues. For the CDR3, the DNA is TGTGCCAGCAGTGAAGCCGACGGAGCCTATGGCTACACCTTC. This sequence encodes CASSEADGAYGYTF.

This clonotype showed up just a few times. This chain uses TRBV6-1 with TRBJ2-3; perhaps TRBD2 as D (7 bases). With 2 bases removed from V and 7 bases from J, the gap between germline ends came to 16 bases. CDR1 is MNHNS and CDR2 is SASEGT in the germline V gene. CDR3 length equals 15 residues. CDR3 region: CASSESGGGRHTQYF. The CDR3 coding sequence is TGTGCCAGCAGTGAATCGGGCGGGGGCCGGCATACGCAGTATTTT.

This clonotype was recorded a few times. The V call is TRBV7-2, the J call TRBJ2-7; TRBD1 or TRBD2 may be the D gene (5 bases each). CDR1 and CDR2 from the germline V gene are SGHTA and FQGNSA. V lost 4 bases and J 3 bases, leaving 10 bases between the germline ends. The CDR3 sequence is 13 residues long. The CDR3 is CASSSFGGYEQYF. The CDR3 DNA sequence: TGTGCCAGCAGCTCCTTTGGGGGCTACGAGCAGTACTTC.

A few counts support this clonotype. The chain employs TRBV30 and TRBJ2-5; the match to TRBD2 covers 7 bases. The CDR3 spans 11 residues. Germline values: CDR1 GTSNPN, CDR2 SVGIG (reference sequence). With V trimmed by 5 bases and J by 5 bases, 2 bases remained unmatched. The CDR3 loop reads CAWGGGETQYF. CDR3 coding DNA: TGTGCCTGGGGGGGGGGGGAGACCCAGTACTTC.

This clonotype is medium-sized in the sample. This chain uses TRBV6-1 with TRBJ2-1; 12 nucleotides agree with TRBD2. Germline V gene data show CDR1 as MNHNS and CDR2 as SASEGT. V lost 4 bases and J lost 4; bases outside the gene matches: 2. The CDR3 is 15 residues long. The CDR3 is CASSAGLAGYNEQFF. The DNA for the CDR3 is TGTGCCAGCAGTGCGGGACTAGCGGGTTACAATGAGCAGTTCTTC.

The sample holds a few counts of this clonotype. The chain links TRBV6-5 to TRBJ2-5; D is possibly TRBD2 (6 bases). V was shortened by 2 bases and J by 5 bases, with 21 bases between the two germline ends. Germline V gene lookup returns CDR1 MNHEY and CDR2 SVGAGI. The CDR3 runs 17 residues. The CDR3 DNA reads as TGTGCCAGCAGTTACGGGTTGTTACGGGGGAGTCAGGAGACCCAGTACTTC. Amino acids: CASSYGLLRGSQETQYF.

J is TRBJ1-1 and V is TRBV20-1, with 12 bases aligning to TRBD1. With V trimmed by 1 base and J by 0 bases, 18 bases remained unmatched. Per germline, CDR1 DFQATT and CDR2 SNEGSKA (reference sequence). The CDR3 loop spans 21 amino acids. The CDR3 protein is CSARVPSGTGGGSWMNTEAFF. CDR3 nucleotide sequence: TGCAGTGCTAGAGTTCCCTCCGGGACAGGGGGCGGGTCATGGATGAACACTGAAGCTTTCTTT.

The CDR3 protein is CASSPIQSSGAYNEQFF. For the CDR3, the DNA is TGTGCCAGCAGCCCAATCCAATCTAGCGGAGCATACAATGAGCAGTTCTTC. The chain joins TRBV7-2 to TRBJ2-1; 7 bases match TRBD2. Germline V gene lookup returns CDR1 SGHTA and CDR2 FQGNSA. Trimming removed 5 bases from V and 4 bases from J; junction bases left unmatched: 14. This CDR3 is 17 amino acids long.

This clonotype showed up just a few times. The chain carries TRBV27 and TRBJ1-1; TRBD1 is a possible D gene (6 bases). Looked up from germline, CDR1 is MNHEY and CDR2 is SMNVEV (reference sequence). The V gene lost 3 bases and the J gene lost 8 bases, with 16 bases spanning the gap. This CDR3 is 14 amino acids long. CDR3 loop: CASSLGHPLEEAFF. The DNA for the CDR3 is TGTGCCAGCAGTTTGGGACACCCCCTAGAAGAAGCTTTCTTT.

This clonotype was counted between two and nine times. The V gene is TRBV20-1, the J gene TRBJ2-7; D gene unclear. The CDR3 totals 13 residues. The ends were cut back, 1 base at V and 6 bases at J, with 13 bases in the middle. Per the germline V gene, CDR1 is DFQATT and CDR2 is SNEGSKA (reference sequence). The DNA of the CDR3 is TGCAGTGCTAGAGTTCCCACGGGCCTCGAGCAGTACTTC. Translated, it gives CSARVPTGLEQYF.